One and the same sample provided the 26 T cell receptor beta chains below, sequenced in a study of beta chain features in type 1 diabetes. Overall study results and limits: Type 1 diabetes patients showed a moderate but significant shortening of TCRB CDR3s in all four CD4+ subsets.

Their antigens remain unidentified. The sequenced template was cDNA made from the entire isolated RNA. Sequencing was performed with immunoSEQ multiplex PCR; in TCRdb, only in-frame clones are kept and a portion is missing. The repertoire holds around 160,000 clones, with around 9% as singletons. The sequenced sample was central memory CD4+ T cells from blood. The receptors shown here come from a woman aged 30 to 39 with type 1 diabetes.

This clone showed up just a few times. The chain joins TRBV28 to TRBJ1-5; 7 positions agree with TRBD1. The CDR3 extends over 12 amino acids. From germline, CDR1 is MDHEN and CDR2 SYDVKM. Trimming at V came to 8 bases and at J to 2 bases, leaving 0 bases not matched to a gene. The CDR3 protein is CASQGGNQPQHF. In nucleotides, the CDR3 is TGTGCCAGCCAGGGGGGCAATCAGCCCCAGCATTTT.

This clone was found once. The junction departs from germline at one end; a sequencing error may be responsible. The chain is built from TRBV19 and TRBJ2-5; TRBD1 might be the D (5 bases). Germline V gives CDR1 LNHDA, CDR2 SQIVND (reference sequence). CDR3 length equals 13 residues. CDR3 loop: CASSLEGEETQYF. In nucleotides, the CDR3 is TGTGCCAGTAGTTTAGAAGGGGAAGAGACCCAGTACTTC.

This clone was observed a handful of times. J is TRBJ2-3 and V is TRBV5-1; D is ambiguous. Trimming shortened V by 0 bases and J by 2 bases, and 4 bases separated the two germline ends. CDR1 SGHRS and CDR2 YFSETQ come from the germline V gene. This CDR3 contains 13 residues. The CDR3 sequence: CASSLAVTDTQYF. The DNA of the CDR3 is TGCGCCAGCAGCTTGGCAGTCACAGATACGCAGTATTTT.

This sequence joins TRBV27 and TRBJ1-1, with 8 bases lining up with TRBD1. CDR3 length: 12 residues. In germline, CDR1 is MNHEY, CDR2 SMNVEV (reference sequence). V lost 7 bases and J lost 6; bases outside the gene matches: 4. The CDR3 bases are TGTGCCAGCACCCGGACAGGGCCTGAAGCTTTCTTT. It codes for CASTRTGPEAFF.

This clone was seen repeatedly, ten times or more. This chain connects TRBV19 to TRBJ1-1; D may be TRBD1 (6 bases). The CDR3 runs to 14 residues. CDR1 is LNHDA and CDR2 is SQIVND in the germline V gene (reference sequence). With 6 bases removed from V and 0 bases from J, the gap between germline ends came to 11 bases. CDR3 amino acids: CASRAQGMNTEAFF. The CDR3 region has the DNA TGTGCCAGTAGGGCACAGGGAATGAACACTGAAGCTTTCTTT.

This clone was recorded a few times. The chain joins TRBV5-4 to TRBJ1-2; TRBD1 matches at 7 bases. With 4 bases clipped from V and 7 bases from J, the junction kept 13 bases outside the gene matches. The CDR3 spans 15 residues. CDR1 and CDR2 (germline): SGHNT, YYREEE (reference sequence). CDR3 region: CASSVNRGMVGGYTF. The CDR3 DNA is TGTGCCAGCAGCGTCAACAGGGGAATGGTCGGTGGCTACACCTTC.

This clone was observed a few times. The CDR3 protein is CASSFGLSDTQYF. As DNA, the CDR3 is TGTGCCAGCAGCTTTGGGCTGTCAGATACGCAGTATTTT. The chain joins TRBV7-6 to TRBJ2-3; D is unresolved. Germline V gives CDR1 SGHVS, CDR2 FNYEAQ. The length of the CDR3 is 13 residues. Deletions cut 3 bases from V and 4 bases from J, with 8 bases between.

This clone has just a few counts. The chain couples TRBV7-2 to TRBJ2-1; 10 bases agree with TRBD2. Per germline, CDR1 SGHTA and CDR2 FQGNSA. With V trimmed by 7 bases and J by 9 bases, 15 bases remained unmatched. This CDR3 is 16 amino acids long. CDR3 DNA: TGTGCCAGCACCCCCTTCCTAGCGGGAGTTACCGTTGAGCAGTTCTTC. Translated: CASTPFLAGVTVEQFF.

The chain has TRBV25-1 and TRBJ2-1; 9 bases fit TRBD2. This CDR3 region has 16 residues. Germline-derived CDR1 and CDR2 are MGHDK and SYGVNS. J was trimmed by 0 bases and V by 1 base; bases with no gene match: 1. This chain's CDR3 is CASSEFSGSSYNEQFF. In DNA, the CDR3 is TGTGCCAGCAGTGAATTTAGCGGGAGCTCCTACAATGAGCAGTTCTTC.

This clone was counted a few times. The chain joins TRBV28 to TRBJ2-3, with D unresolved. Germline-derived CDR1 and CDR2 are MDHEN and SYDVKM. This CDR3 is built from 14 residues. V shed 2 bases and J shed 4 bases, with 10 bases lying between them. The CDR3 DNA reads as TGTGCCAGCAGTTTACCCGCGTCATCAGATACGCAGTATTTT. This sequence encodes CASSLPASSDTQYF.

This clone was detected a few times. The chain has TRBV5-1 and TRBJ2-5; 8 positions agree with TRBD2. CDR3 length: 16 amino acids. Germline CDR1 is SGHRS and CDR2 is YFSETQ. V gave up 4 bases and J gave up 5 bases; unmatched junction bases: 13. CDR3 region: CASSQSPSGPEETQYF. CDR3 coding DNA: TGCGCCAGCAGCCAGTCCCCTAGCGGGCCGGAGGAGACCCAGTACTTC.

This clone was counted between two and nine times. This chain uses TRBV15 with TRBJ2-7, with TRBD1 matching over 10 bases. The CDR3 spans 18 residues. Germline CDR1 and CDR2: LNHNV and YYDKDF (reference sequence). Trimming removed 0 bases from V and 0 bases from J; junction bases left unmatched: 8. The CDR3 nucleotides read TGTGCCACCAGCAGAGAGAGGACAGGGGGTGGAAGCTCCTACGAGCAGTACTTC. This translates into CATSRERTGGGSSYEQYF.

This clone occurred a few times. The chain uses TRBV27 and TRBJ2-2, with D possibly TRBD1 on 7 matching bases. The germline V gene has CDR1 MNHEY and CDR2 SMNVEV (reference sequence). Trimming removed 9 bases from V and 6 bases from J, with 20 bases in between. The CDR3 consists of 15 residues. The CDR3 DNA reads as TGTGCCAGTAGCCTAGACAGGGTAGCGGCCGGGGAGCTGTTTTTT. It translates to CASSLDRVAAGELFF.

This clone came up a few times. The chain links TRBV21-1 to TRBJ2-5; TRBD1 is the table's D call, not checked against the DNA. Near its end, the DNA agrees better with TRBJ2-7, so the J call may be wrong. TRBV21-1 is given as a pseudogene. The CDR3 covers 11 residues. CDR3 region: CARQKNYEQYF. The CDR3 DNA reads TGTGCCAGACAGAAAAATTACGAGCAGTACTTC.

This clone was counted between two and nine times. The genes are TRBV7-8 and TRBJ2-7; D is perhaps TRBD1 (7 bases). Germline V CDR1 and CDR2: SGHVS, FQNEAQ. With 6 bases removed from V and 4 bases from J, the gap between germline ends came to 25 bases. This CDR3 is 17 amino acids long. CDR3 bases: TGTGCCAGCAGGTCTAGGGACAGCCGAACCGGAGGGTACGAGCAGTACTTC. It specifies CASRSRDSRTGGYEQYF.

The chain has TRBV29-1 and TRBJ1-3, with no clear D. Germline V CDR1 and CDR2: SQVTM, ANQGSEA. V lost 4 bases and J lost 1, with 5 bases in between. The CDR3 is 12 amino acids. The chain's CDR3 is CSVVSSGNTIYF. CDR3 bases: TGCAGCGTTGTTAGTTCTGGAAACACCATATATTTT.

This clone occurred a few times. The rearrangement joins TRBV19 to TRBJ1-4, with unresolved D. With 3 bases removed from V and 3 bases from J, the gap between germline ends came to 5 bases. Germline-derived CDR1 and CDR2 are LNHDA and SQIVND (reference sequence). This CDR3 has 13 amino acids. The CDR3: CASSMESNEKLFF. Written as DNA, the CDR3 is TGTGCCAGTAGTATGGAGTCTAATGAAAAACTGTTTTTT.

This clone was picked up a small number of times. The gene calls are TRBV9 and TRBJ2-7; 11 nucleotides line up with TRBD1. The CDR3 has 13 residues. Germline values: CDR1 SGDLS, CDR2 YYNGEE. The ends lost 9 bases at V and 6 bases at J; junction bases unmatched: 8. The CDR3 bases are TGTGCCATGCCGGGACAGGGGGTCGGCGAGCAGTACTTC. Translating it yields CAMPGQGVGEQYF.

The chain links TRBV5-1 to TRBJ2-2; weak D call: TRBD1 (6 bases). Per germline, CDR1 SGHRS and CDR2 YFSETQ. V was clipped by 0 bases and J by 6 bases, with 15 bases between them. The CDR3 is 16 residues long. The DNA of the CDR3 is TGCGCCAGCAGCTTGGTGCCTACAGGGAAAGCCGGGGAGCTGTTTTTT. Its protein is CASSLVPTGKAGELFF.

The chain recombines TRBV5-1 with TRBJ1-1; a weak D match, TRBD1 (6 bases). The germline CDR1 and CDR2 sequences are SGHRS and YFSETQ. The CDR3 loop spans 16 amino acids. The V end was cut by 0 bases, the J end by 3 bases, with 15 bases between. Written as DNA, the CDR3 is TGCGCCAGCAGCTTGGGGTTACATCCAGGGGACACTGAAGCTTTCTTT. It codes for CASSLGLHPGDTEAFF.

This clone was recorded a few times. CDR3 region: CASSEELGYYGYTF. CDR3 sequence (DNA): TGTGCCAGTAGTGAAGAACTGGGCTACTATGGCTACACCTTC. The chain employs TRBV19 and TRBJ1-2; D is unresolved. The CDR3 is 14 residues long. The germline V gene encodes CDR1 LNHDA and CDR2 SQIVND (reference sequence). Trimming removed 5 bases at V and 3 bases at J, with 13 bases between.

The chain uses TRBV7-3 and TRBJ2-2, with D perhaps TRBD1 (5 bases). Germline CDR1 SGHTA, CDR2 FQGTGA. CDR3 size: 17 residues. The V and J ends lost 0 bases and 0 bases respectively, with 11 bases between them. CDR3 DNA: TGTGCCAGCAGCTTAACGTATGTGGGGCCGAACACCGGGGAGCTGTTTTTT. Its translation is CASSLTYVGPNTGELFF.

This clone was picked up a small number of times. The chain links TRBV30 to TRBJ1-1; D might be TRBD1 (6 bases). V lost 4 bases to trimming and J lost 7 bases, with 19 bases between them. Germline-derived CDR1 and CDR2 are GTSNPN and SVGIG (reference sequence). This CDR3 has 14 amino acids. The CDR3 reads CAWKGGGAGIEAFF. Written as DNA, the CDR3 is TGTGCCTGGAAAGGGGGGGGCGCAGGGATTGAAGCTTTCTTT.

The chain recombines TRBV2 with TRBJ2-1, with 12 positions matching TRBD2. Germline-derived CDR1 and CDR2 are SNHLY and FYNNEI. The CDR3 is 15 residues long. Unmatched junction bases numbered 5, after V lost 8 bases and J lost 3 bases. The CDR3 coding sequence is TGTGCCAGCCGATTACTAGCGGGAGGCTACAATGAGCAGTTCTTC. This encodes CASRLLAGGYNEQFF.

The chain combines TRBV6-5 with TRBJ2-7, with TRBD2 matching 7 bases. The CDR3 length is 15 residues. V shed 0 bases, J shed 2 bases, and the junction held 4 bases outside the gene matches. Germline CDR1 is MNHEY and CDR2 is SVGAGI. The CDR3 here is CASSYSGAGAYEQYF. Here the CDR3 DNA reads TGTGCCAGCAGTTACTCTGGTGCGGGGGCCTACGAGCAGTACTTC.

This clone showed up just a few times. This chain connects TRBV11-3 to TRBJ2-5; tentative D call: TRBD2 (6 bases). With 1 base removed from V and 6 bases from J, the gap between germline ends came to 12 bases. This CDR3 contains 14 residues. The germline CDR1 and CDR2 sequences are SGHNT and YENEEA. The CDR3 nucleotides read TGTGCCAGCAGCTTAGTGGGGGGTCTGAAGACCCAGTACTTC. It is translated as CASSLVGGLKTQYF.